In its sample, the clone carrying this T cell receptor (beta chain) was seen many times. No antigen is known for it. The authors made TCR beta libraries by quantitative 5'-RACE with molecular barcodes. TCRdb processed the 5' RACE reads anew with MiXCR; each CDR3 protein has one entry. The data contain about 130,000 distinct CDR3 sequences, over 10% of them seen just once; the ten biggest clones take up 4.1%. In germline, CDR1 is SGDLS, CDR2 YYNGEE. The CDR3 covers 12 residues. Trimming cost V 4 bases and J 13 bases, with 17 bases left between them. The data stem from a study of CD8 T cells in ankylosing spondylitis. Overall study findings and caveats: Within peripheral blood, clones linked to disease were CD8+ and relatively rare. Ankylosing spondylitis blood appeared to be characterized by a TCR beta motif of under 10 highly homologous variants. There was reportedly significant enrichment of clones that were disease-linked in matched ankylosing spondylitis synovial fluid.

The V gene is TRBV9, the J gene TRBJ2-5, with D unclear. The clonotype comes from a female donor with ankylosing spondylitis or in good health (not recorded which). What was sequenced was blood, either unsorted or a sorted T cell fraction (not recorded which). The CDR3 DNA is TGTGCCAGCAGCCCCACTGGCGGTGTACCGTACTTC. It translates to CASSPTGGVPYF.